One sample yielded the 14 T cell receptor beta chains listed below, sequenced in a study of Ad26.COV2.S vaccination and SARS-CoV-2 variants. Sequencing was performed with immunoSEQ multiplex PCR; in TCRdb, only in-frame clones are kept and a portion is missing. The data show about 280,000 clones, approximately 87% seen once. Treatment defined: some 20 received Ad26.COV2.S at low or high dose, single or two shots; a few received placebo; per-sample allocation not given. Repertoires come from day 63 after the first vaccine or placebo injection. The sample consisted of peripheral blood, taken in a trial of Ad26.COV2.S vaccine versus placebo. Every receptor here comes from a person between 18 and 65 years old who received the Ad26.COV2.S COVID-19 vaccine or a placebo.

The chain links TRBV28 to TRBJ2-7; 14 bases match TRBD2. Germline V gene sequence: CDR1 MDHEN, CDR2 SYDVKM. The CDR3 loop spans 15 amino acids. J lost 6 bases, V lost 7 bases, and 8 bases had no gene match. The CDR3 region is CASIPGTSGSIEQYF. The DNA of the CDR3 is TGTGCCAGCATCCCTGGGACTAGCGGGAGTATCGAGCAGTACTTC.

The rearrangement uses TRBV30 and TRBJ2-5; either TRBD1 or TRBD2 may supply D (6 bases each). This CDR3 has 14 amino acids. V gave up 3 bases and J gave up 1 base, with 12 bases separating them. Germline V lookup: CDR1 GTSNPN, CDR2 SVGIG (reference sequence). CDR3 amino acids: CAWSTGTAQETQYF. As DNA, the CDR3 is TGTGCCTGGAGCACAGGGACTGCCCAAGAGACCCAGTACTTC.

This clone occurred once. V gene TRBV7-9 combines with J gene TRBJ1-3; D remains unclear. The CDR3 loop spans 17 amino acids. Trimming took 3 bases from V and 4 from J, leaving 19 bases between them. CDR1 is SEHNR, CDR2 FQNEAQ, per germline (reference sequence). The CDR3 DNA sequence: TGTGCCAGCAGCTTCCCCCCGGGAGGGTCCTCGGGAAACACCATATATTTT. Amino acids: CASSFPPGGSSGNTIYF.

The V gene is TRBV9, the J gene TRBJ1-1; D perhaps matches TRBD1 (6 bases). In germline, CDR1 is SGDLS, CDR2 YYNGEE. Between the trimmed V and J ends, which lost 4 bases and 6 bases, there was a span of 13 bases. The CDR3 is 13 amino acids. The CDR3 DNA sequence: TGTGCCAGCAGCACACAGGGAGGGGCTGAAGCTTTCTTT. Translating gives CASSTQGGAEAFF.

The chain recombines TRBV3-1 (or the pseudogene TRBV3-2) with TRBJ2-5; 15 positions agree with TRBD2. The CDR3 is 18 residues long. The V segment lost 1 base and the J segment 5 bases; nucleotides outside the gene matches: 8. Germline V gives CDR1 LGHDT, CDR2 YNNKEL (reference sequence). The CDR3 region is CASSQAWTSGRAYETQYF. CDR3 sequence (DNA): TGTGCCAGCAGCCAAGCTTGGACTAGCGGGAGGGCCTATGAGACCCAGTACTTC.

The chain recombines TRBV7-3 with TRBJ1-1; weak D call: TRBD1 (6 bases). This CDR3 contains 15 residues. From germline, CDR1 is SGHTA and CDR2 FQGTGA. V dropped 5 bases and J dropped 3 bases, with 16 bases sitting between them. CDR3 in DNA: TGTGCCAGCAGCCTTTCACCGACAGGATACACTGAAGCTTTCTTT. Protein sequence: CASSLSPTGYTEAFF.

This clone occurred once. V and J are TRBV5-1 and TRBJ1-1; D remains ambiguous. CDR1 SGHRS and CDR2 YFSETQ come from the germline V gene. This CDR3 comprises 14 residues. V dropped 0 bases and J dropped 5 bases, with 11 bases sitting between them. The CDR3: CASSLGWVMTEAFF. The CDR3 nucleotides are TGCGCCAGCAGCTTGGGTTGGGTTATGACTGAAGCTTTCTTT.

The chain joins TRBV29-1 to TRBJ2-7; D gene unclear. V lost 5 bases to trimming and J lost 2 bases, with 19 bases between them. Per the germline V gene, CDR1 is SQVTM and CDR2 is ANQGSEA. The CDR3 has 15 amino acids. CDR3 nucleotides: TGCAGCGTTAGCCTACTTAAAATTGGAACCTACGAGCAGTACTTC. Its translation is CSVSLLKIGTYEQYF.

The chain has TRBV11-2 and TRBJ1-2, with D possibly matching TRBD1 (5 bases). The germline CDR1 and CDR2 sequences are SGHAT and FQNNGV. The CDR3 totals 14 residues. The germline V and J ends were trimmed by 3 bases and 2 bases, with 10 bases remaining between them. CDR3 DNA: TGTGCCAGCAGCTTGGGGGGTCCCAACTATGGCTACACCTTC. It translates to CASSLGGPNYGYTF. Full variable domain (rest looked up from reference TRBV11-2 and TRBJ1-2): EAGVAQSPRYKIIEKRQSVAFWCNPISGHATLYWYQQILGQGPKLLIQFQNNGVVDDSQLPKDRFSAERLKGVDSTLKIQPAKLEDSAVYLCASSLGGPNYGYTFGSGTRLTVV.

This chain uses TRBV6-5 with TRBJ2-5, with TRBD2 identical over 12 bases. With V trimmed by 2 bases and J by 2 bases, 3 bases remained unmatched. Germline-derived CDR1 and CDR2 are MNHEY and SVGAGI. The length of the CDR3 is 16 residues. Written as DNA, the CDR3 is TGTGCCAGCAGTTACGCAGGACTAGCGGGACAAGAGACCCAGTACTTC. It is translated as CASSYAGLAGQETQYF.

This chain connects TRBV6-5 to TRBJ2-7; TRBD1 aligns across 11 bases. V shed 10 bases and J 4 bases; nucleotides not matched to a gene: 9. Germline V gene lookup returns CDR1 MNHEY and CDR2 SVGAGI. This CDR3 has 14 amino acids. The CDR3 reads CATGTGGSMYEQYF. CDR3 nucleotides: TGTGCCACCGGGACAGGGGGAAGTATGTACGAGCAGTACTTC.

The CDR3 spells CASKKQEAQETQYF. The CDR3 nucleotides read TGTGCCAGCAAGAAACAGGAGGCCCAAGAGACCCAGTACTTC. The chain couples TRBV6-5 to TRBJ2-5; possibly TRBD1 or TRBD2 for D (5 bases each). This CDR3 is 14 amino acids long. Germline V gene data show CDR1 as MNHEY and CDR2 as SVGAGI. Trimming removed 7 bases from V and 1 base from J, with 13 bases in between.

The V and J genes are TRBV12-5 and TRBJ1-1, with D perhaps TRBD1 (5 bases). Germline loops: CDR1 LGHNT, CDR2 FRNRAP. Trimming took 9 bases from V and 0 from J, leaving 17 bases between them. The CDR3 is made up of 15 amino acids. The CDR3 reads CASVDSPYMNTEAFF. Written as DNA, the CDR3 is TGTGCTAGCGTTGACAGCCCGTACATGAACACTGAAGCTTTCTTT.

The rearrangement links TRBV19 to TRBJ1-1; tentatively, D is TRBD1 (5 bases). The CDR3 is 14 residues long. Germline V gives CDR1 LNHDA, CDR2 SQIVND (reference sequence). V was pared by 5 bases and J by 0 bases, with 10 bases between. CDR3 coding DNA: TGTGCCAGTAGTTGGGGAGGGGTGAACACTGAAGCTTTCTTT. It translates to CASSWGGVNTEAFF.